This TCR beta chain was identified in a study of T cells in Graves' hyperthyroidism and ophthalmopathy. With 5 bases removed from V and 8 bases from J, the gap between germline ends came to 12 bases. CDR3 size: 12 residues. Looked up from germline, CDR1 is MNHNS and CDR2 is SASEGT. TCR beta CDR3 regions were amplified from RNA. Researchers ran a first-round RT-PCR on the TCR CDR3 using the HTBI primer set. MiXCR, run by TCRdb on the multiplex PCR reads, gives a single entry per CDR3 protein. The table shows under 400,000 distinct CDR3 sequences, with 15% to 20% occurring only once. The sequence was obtained from a woman aged 45-59 years with Graves' hyperthyroidism. The chain links TRBV6-1 to TRBJ1-2, with a possible D match to TRBD1 (6 bases). The sequencing sample was made of blood. The CDR3 bases are TGTGCCAGCAGTCTCAGGGGAGAGGGCTACACCTTC. It is translated as CASSLRGEGYTF.